These 30 T cell receptor beta chains came from one sample sequenced in a study of cytomegalovirus exposure and HLA in healthy donors. 13 Jbeta primers and 60 Vbeta primers were used for the PCR. Repertoires were generated with immunoSEQ multiplex PCR, while TCRdb's copy carries only in-frame clones and drops some. The data show over 150,000 clones, about 83% seen once. What was sequenced was PBMCs. Receptor source: a woman aged 30 to 39 in good health and CMV-seronegative.

This clone was seen a handful of times. The rearrangement links TRBV5-1 to TRBJ1-4; 8 bases align to TRBD1. The CDR3 consists of 15 residues. The trim removed 4 bases at V and 2 bases at J, leaving 4 bases unmatched. Per the germline V gene, CDR1 is SGHRS and CDR2 is YFSETQ. CDR3: CASSADRATNEKLFF. For the CDR3, the DNA is TGCGCCAGCAGCGCGGACAGGGCCACTAATGAAAAACTGTTTTTT.

The chain couples TRBV28 to TRBJ2-7; TRBD1 matches 7 bases. From germline, CDR1 is MDHEN and CDR2 SYDVKM. V was pared by 2 bases and J by 3 bases, with 13 bases of the junction left unmatched. CDR3 size: 17 residues. The CDR3 protein is CASSLPPRDRDHYEQYF. The CDR3, as DNA: TGTGCCAGCAGTTTACCGCCAAGAGACAGGGATCACTACGAGCAGTACTTC.

The chain joins TRBV28 to TRBJ2-7, with TRBD2 matching 7 bases. J lost 3 bases, V lost 7 bases, and 3 bases had no gene match. Per germline, CDR1 MDHEN and CDR2 SYDVKM. The CDR3 runs 12 residues. This CDR3 reads CASTRTSYEQYF. The CDR3 coding sequence is TGTGCCAGCACCCGGACTAGCTACGAGCAGTACTTC.

This clone was seen a single time. The chain couples TRBV4-1 to TRBJ2-3, with TRBD2 matching 7 bases. The V and J ends lost 1 base and 4 bases, in that order; junction bases with no gene match: 8. Germline CDR1 MGHRA, CDR2 YSYEKL. This CDR3 has 16 amino acids. Written as DNA, the CDR3 is TGCGCCAGCAGCCAAGTTGCGGGAGATAGTTCAGATACGCAGTATTTT. This translates into CASSQVAGDSSDTQYF.

The genes are TRBV7-9 and TRBJ1-4; D possibly corresponds to TRBD1 (5 bases). V dropped 8 bases and J dropped 0 bases, with 13 bases sitting between them. The germline V gene encodes CDR1 SEHNR and CDR2 FQNEAQ (reference sequence). This CDR3 has 15 residues. The CDR3 spells CASGTQGATNEKLFF. CDR3 DNA: TGTGCCAGCGGCACCCAGGGTGCAACTAATGAAAAACTGTTTTTT.

This chain connects TRBV10-3 to TRBJ1-2, with D perhaps matching TRBD1 (5 bases). The V end was cut by 4 bases, the J end by 1 base, with 10 bases between. Germline V CDR1 and CDR2: ENHRY, SYGVKD. CDR3 length: 14 residues. The CDR3 region has the DNA TGTGCCATCAGTGTCGACAGTTTTAACTATGGCTACACCTTC. Its translation is CAISVDSFNYGYTF.

The chain recombines TRBV5-6 with TRBJ1-2; 10 bases map to TRBD1. V shed 1 base and J 3 bases; nucleotides not matched to a gene: 6. Germline-derived CDR1 and CDR2 are SGHDT and YYEEEE. The CDR3 has 16 residues. CDR3 coding DNA: TGTGCCAGCAGCTTGTGGGGACAGGGGAAGGACTATGGCTACACCTTC. Translation: CASSLWGQGKDYGYTF.

The chain uses TRBV6-5 and TRBJ2-2, with D unresolved. Per the germline V gene, CDR1 is MNHEY and CDR2 is SVGAGI. The CDR3 length is 14 residues. V lost 6 bases and J 3 bases, leaving 11 bases between the germline ends. CDR3 nucleotides: TGTGCCAGCAGCAGAGGATTTCACACCGGGGAGCTGTTTTTT. Protein product: CASSRGFHTGELFF.

The chain carries TRBV6-5 and TRBJ2-7; 8 bases agree with TRBD1. This CDR3 has 14 residues. The germline V gene has CDR1 MNHEY and CDR2 SVGAGI. The trim removed 6 bases at V and 1 base at J, leaving 5 bases unmatched. In nucleotides, the CDR3 is TGTGCCAGCAGCCCTACAGGGGGATCCTACGAGCAGTACTTC. Its protein product is CASSPTGGSYEQYF.

The rearrangement links TRBV15 to TRBJ1-5, with D possibly being TRBD1 (5 bases). The germline gives CDR1 LNHNV, CDR2 YYDKDF (reference sequence). V lost 2 bases and J 4 bases, leaving 9 bases between the germline ends. The CDR3 extends over 14 amino acids. CDR3 nucleotides: TGTGCCACCAGCAGACAGGGAAGAAATCAGCCCCAGCATTTT. It translates to CATSRQGRNQPQHF.

The CDR3 region has the DNA TGTGCCAGCAGCCCCGGACAGGGGGCTTACGAGCAGTACTTC. It specifies CASSPGQGAYEQYF. The V call is TRBV7-9, the J call TRBJ2-7; the match to TRBD1 covers 11 bases. Trimming took 5 bases from V and 4 from J; bases not matched to a gene: 4. Germline CDR1 reads SEHNR; CDR2 reads FQNEAQ (reference sequence). This CDR3 contains 14 residues.

The chain recombines TRBV6-5 with TRBJ2-1; D is uncertain. Germline CDR1 is MNHEY and CDR2 is SVGAGI. The CDR3 covers 8 residues. CDR3 protein: CNPDEQFF. The CDR3 DNA sequence: TGTAACCCGGATGAGCAGTTCTTC.

The genes are TRBV29-1 and TRBJ2-1; D is unclear. Germline loops: CDR1 SQVTM, CDR2 ANQGSEA. The CDR3 covers 11 residues. The ends were cut back, 3 bases at V and 9 bases at J, with 9 bases in the middle. CDR3 sequence: CSVDRAFEQFF. The CDR3 DNA reads as TGCAGCGTTGATAGAGCTTTTGAGCAGTTCTTC.

The genes are TRBV5-4 and TRBJ2-5; D remains ambiguous. CDR3 length: 15 amino acids. Germline V lookup: CDR1 SGHNT, CDR2 YYREEE (reference sequence). The V gene lost 4 bases and the J gene lost 1 base, with 14 bases spanning the gap. CDR3 coding DNA: TGTGCCAGCAGCGCTGACCGACGACTCCAAGAGACCCAGTACTTC. It yields the protein CASSADRRLQETQYF.

Only a few counts were recorded for this clone. The V and J genes are TRBV10-3 and TRBJ2-2, with D possibly TRBD2 on 6 matching bases. CDR3 length: 15 residues. V was cut by 4 bases and J by 7 bases, with 16 bases left in between. The V gene's germline CDR1 is ENHRY and CDR2 SYGVKD. CDR3 residues: CAISVGGNPHGELFF. The CDR3 DNA is TGTGCCATCAGTGTGGGAGGAAATCCCCACGGGGAGCTGTTTTTT.

The chain recombines TRBV19 with TRBJ1-1; 8 nucleotides match TRBD1. The trim removed 5 bases at V and 6 bases at J, leaving 5 bases unmatched. The CDR3 has 13 amino acids. Germline CDR1 and CDR2: LNHDA and SQIVND (reference sequence). The CDR3 protein is CASSVTRGPEAFF. The CDR3 region has the DNA TGTGCCAGTAGTGTTACCAGGGGGCCTGAAGCTTTCTTT.

J is TRBJ2-3 and V is TRBV10-3; D gene ambiguous. V lost 4 bases and J 5 bases, leaving 13 bases between the germline ends. Germline V lookup: CDR1 ENHRY, CDR2 SYGVKD. CDR3 length: 14 residues. CDR3 amino acids: CAISAVNGGDTQYF. In nucleotides, the CDR3 is TGTGCCATCAGTGCGGTCAACGGCGGAGATACGCAGTATTTT.

The J gene is TRBJ2-7, the V gene TRBV7-7, with a possible D match to TRBD1 (6 bases). Trimming removed 5 bases at V and 2 bases at J, with 16 bases between. The CDR3 has 15 amino acids. CDR1 and CDR2 (germline): SSHAT, FNYEAQ (reference sequence). The CDR3 bases are TGTGCCAGCAGCCTAGAGTCGGGACATACCTACGAGCAGTACTTC. Its protein product is CASSLESGHTYEQYF.

Concerning this clone itself: The sample holds other DNA sequences that translate to the same CDR3. The CDR3 here is CASSLGGDGYTF. The CDR3 bases are TGTGCCAGCAGTTTGGGGGGGGATGGCTACACCTTC. The chain joins TRBV27 to TRBJ1-2; possible D gene TRBD1, 5 bases. V was clipped by 3 bases and J by 6 bases, with 8 bases between them. The CDR3 is made up of 12 amino acids. In germline, CDR1 is MNHEY, CDR2 SMNVEV (reference sequence).

This chain uses TRBV28 with TRBJ1-4, with TRBD1 identical over 8 bases. The CDR3 extends over 17 amino acids. Unmatched junction bases numbered 11, after V lost 6 bases and J lost 2 bases. CDR1 is MDHEN, CDR2 SYDVKM, per germline. The CDR3 nucleotides read TGTGCCAGCAGCGGACCAATCCGACAGGGGACTAATGAAAAACTGTTTTTT. Translated, it gives CASSGPIRQGTNEKLFF.

V and J are TRBV10-3 and TRBJ2-3, with 10 bases fitting TRBD2. J gave up 5 bases and V 3 bases, and 11 bases lay outside the gene matches. Germline V gene sequence: CDR1 ENHRY, CDR2 SYGVKD. This CDR3 contains 17 residues. CDR3 bases: TGTGCCATCAGTGAAGGGGTAGCGGGAGGCCGGGGAGATACGCAGTATTTT. Amino acids: CAISEGVAGGRGDTQYF.

The chain recombines TRBV5-6 with TRBJ1-1, with D possibly TRBD1 on 5 matching bases. The CDR3 is 17 residues long. V dropped 4 bases and J dropped 0 bases, with 19 bases sitting between them. Germline lookup yields CDR1 SGHDT and CDR2 YYEEEE. CDR3 residues: CASSVGQLRLMNTEAFF. The CDR3 DNA follows: TGTGCCAGCAGCGTCGGACAACTCCGTTTAATGAACACTGAAGCTTTCTTT. The full variable domain, in which reference TRBV5-6 and TRBJ1-1 provide the parts outside the CDR3, is DAGVTQSPTHLIKTRGQQVTLRCSPKSGHDTVSWYQQALGQGPQFIFQYYEEEERQRGNFPDRFSGHQFPNYSSELNVNALLLGDSALYLCASSVGQLRLMNTEAFFGQGTRLTVV.

The chain is built from TRBV27 and TRBJ2-2, with 8 bases fitting TRBD2. The CDR3 length is 16 residues. J gave up 4 bases and V 8 bases, and 12 bases lay outside the gene matches. CDR1 MNHEY and CDR2 SMNVEV come from the germline V gene (reference sequence). Written as DNA, the CDR3 is TGTGCCAGCGATAGGACTAGCAACATTGTCACCGGGGAGCTGTTTTTT. Translated: CASDRTSNIVTGELFF.

This chain uses TRBV4-1 with TRBJ2-7; 7 positions agree with TRBD1. From germline, CDR1 is MGHRA and CDR2 YSYEKL. CDR3 length: 14 amino acids. With 4 bases clipped from V and 2 bases from J, the junction kept 5 bases outside the gene matches. CDR3 coding DNA: TGCGCCAGCAGCCCGACAGGGTCGGCCTACGAGCAGTACTTC. As protein: CASSPTGSAYEQYF.

The V gene is TRBV5-1, the J gene TRBJ2-5; 7 bases are shared with TRBD1. Germline V CDR1 and CDR2: SGHRS, YFSETQ. The CDR3 totals 14 residues. V lost 3 bases and J lost 5; bases outside the gene matches: 7. CDR3 sequence (DNA): TGCGCCAGCAGCTCGAACAGGGGCGGGGAGACCCAGTACTTC. Translating gives CASSSNRGGETQYF.

The chain uses TRBV18 and TRBJ1-1, with 8 bases fitting TRBD1. V gave up 3 bases and J gave up 2 bases; unmatched junction bases: 11. There are 17 residues in the CDR3. Germline CDR1 KGHSH, CDR2 LQKENI. In DNA, the CDR3 is TGTGCCAGCTCACCTTTCGGACAGGGTAGTCCAAACACTGAAGCTTTCTTT. Amino acid sequence: CASSPFGQGSPNTEAFF.

The genes are TRBV9 and TRBJ1-3; the match to TRBD1 covers 8 bases. V was pared by 3 bases and J by 8 bases, with 10 bases of the junction left unmatched. The CDR3 contains 15 residues. Germline CDR1 SGDLS, CDR2 YYNGEE. The CDR3 DNA is TGTGCCAGCAGCGACGGACAGGGCTTTATAGACACCATATATTTT. Protein product: CASSDGQGFIDTIYF. The whole variable domain, filled in from reference TRBV9 and TRBJ1-3, reads DSGVTQTPKHLITATGQRVTLRCSPRSGDLSVYWYQQSLDQGLQFLIQYYNGEERAKGNILERFSAQQFPDLHSELNLSSLELGDSALYFCASSDGQGFIDTIYFGEGSWLTVV.

The chain carries TRBV15 and TRBJ2-5; the match to TRBD2 covers 7 bases. The CDR3 covers 15 residues. The germline gives CDR1 LNHNV, CDR2 YYDKDF (reference sequence). V was pared by 0 bases and J by 5 bases, with 6 bases of the junction left unmatched. CDR3 sequence reads: CATSRDGDSGETQYF. In DNA, the CDR3 is TGTGCCACCAGCAGAGATGGTGATAGCGGGGAGACCCAGTACTTC. The full variable domain, in which reference TRBV15 and TRBJ2-5 provide the parts outside the CDR3, is DAMVIQNPRYQVTQFGKPVTLSCSQTLNHNVMYWYQQKSSQAPKLLFHYYDKDFNNEADTPDNFQSRRPNTSFCFLDIRSPGLGDTAMYLCATSRDGDSGETQYFGPGTRLLVL.

The chain is built from TRBV28 and TRBJ1-2; possibly TRBD1 for D (6 bases). Per the germline V gene, CDR1 is MDHEN and CDR2 is SYDVKM. The V gene lost 3 bases and the J gene lost 4 bases, with 15 bases spanning the gap. The CDR3 is 15 residues long. This CDR3 is CASSFQDRKIYGYTF. The CDR3 nucleotides read TGTGCCAGCAGTTTCCAAGACAGGAAAATCTATGGCTACACCTTC.

Here the CDR3 reads CASSPGRGTGPEKLFF. The CDR3 nucleotides read TGTGCCAGCAGCCCAGGGAGGGGGACAGGACCCGAAAAACTGTTTTTT. The V and J genes are TRBV2 and TRBJ1-4, with 8 positions matching TRBD1. The CDR3 contains 16 residues. Germline CDR1 reads SNHLY; CDR2 reads FYNNEI. With V trimmed by 6 bases and J by 8 bases, 14 bases remained unmatched.